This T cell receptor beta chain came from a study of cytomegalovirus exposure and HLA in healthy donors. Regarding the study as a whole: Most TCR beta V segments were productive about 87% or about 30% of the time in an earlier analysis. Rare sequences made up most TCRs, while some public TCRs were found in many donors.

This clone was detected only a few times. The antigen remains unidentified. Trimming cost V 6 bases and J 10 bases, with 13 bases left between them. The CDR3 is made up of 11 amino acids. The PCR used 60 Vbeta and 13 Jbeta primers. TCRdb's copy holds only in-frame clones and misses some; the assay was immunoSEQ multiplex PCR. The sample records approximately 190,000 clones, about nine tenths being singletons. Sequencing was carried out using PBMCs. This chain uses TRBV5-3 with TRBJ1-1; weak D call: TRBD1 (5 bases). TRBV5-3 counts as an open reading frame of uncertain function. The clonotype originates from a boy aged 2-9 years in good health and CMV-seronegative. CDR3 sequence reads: CARTSQEGAFF. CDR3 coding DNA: TGTGCCAGAACCTCACAGGAAGGAGCTTTCTTT.